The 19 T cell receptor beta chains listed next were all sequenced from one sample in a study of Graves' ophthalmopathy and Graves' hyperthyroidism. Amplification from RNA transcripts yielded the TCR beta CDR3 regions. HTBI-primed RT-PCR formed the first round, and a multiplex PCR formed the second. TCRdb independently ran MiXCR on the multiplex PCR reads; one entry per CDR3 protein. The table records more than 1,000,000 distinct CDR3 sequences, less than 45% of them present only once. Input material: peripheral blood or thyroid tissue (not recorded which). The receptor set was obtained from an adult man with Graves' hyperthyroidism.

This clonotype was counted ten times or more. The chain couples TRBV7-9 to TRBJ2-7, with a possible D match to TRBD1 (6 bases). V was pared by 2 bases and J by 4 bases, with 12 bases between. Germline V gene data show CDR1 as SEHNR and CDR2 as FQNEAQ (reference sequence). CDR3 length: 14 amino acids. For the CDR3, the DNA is TGTGCCAGCAGCTTATCAGGGGAGCAATACGAGCAGTACTTC. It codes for CASSLSGEQYEQYF.

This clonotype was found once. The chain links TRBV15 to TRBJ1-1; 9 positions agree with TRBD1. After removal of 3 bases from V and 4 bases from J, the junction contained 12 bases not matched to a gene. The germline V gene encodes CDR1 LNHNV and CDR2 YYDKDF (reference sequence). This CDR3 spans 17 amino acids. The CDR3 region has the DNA TGTGCCACCAGCAGTGTAGGACAGGGGAGGAGTAGCACTGAAGCTTTCTTT. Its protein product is CATSSVGQGRSSTEAFF.

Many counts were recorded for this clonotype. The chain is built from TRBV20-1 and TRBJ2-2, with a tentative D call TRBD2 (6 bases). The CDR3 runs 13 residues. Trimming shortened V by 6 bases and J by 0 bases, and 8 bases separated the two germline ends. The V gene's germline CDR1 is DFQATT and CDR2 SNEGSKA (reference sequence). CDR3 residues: CSASGSNTGELFF. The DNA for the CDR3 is TGCAGTGCAAGCGGGTCGAACACCGGGGAGCTGTTTTTT.

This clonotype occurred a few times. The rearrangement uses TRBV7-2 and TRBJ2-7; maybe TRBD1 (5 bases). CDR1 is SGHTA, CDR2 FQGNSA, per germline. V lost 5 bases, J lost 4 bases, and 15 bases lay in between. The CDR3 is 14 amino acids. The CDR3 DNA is TGTGCCAGCAGCACTAAGGGGCAGGCTTACGAGCAGTACTTC. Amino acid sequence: CASSTKGQAYEQYF.

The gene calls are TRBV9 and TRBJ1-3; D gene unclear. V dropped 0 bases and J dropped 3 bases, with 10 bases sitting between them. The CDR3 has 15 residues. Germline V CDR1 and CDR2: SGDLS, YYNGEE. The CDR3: CASSVDRSGGNTIYF. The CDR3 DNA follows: TGTGCCAGCAGCGTAGATCGGAGTGGTGGAAACACCATATATTTT.

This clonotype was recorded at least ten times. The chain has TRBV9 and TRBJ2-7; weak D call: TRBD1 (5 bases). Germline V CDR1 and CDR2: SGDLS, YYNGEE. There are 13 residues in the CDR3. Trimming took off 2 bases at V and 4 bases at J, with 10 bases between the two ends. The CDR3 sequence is CASSVGHGYEQYF. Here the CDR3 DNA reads TGTGCCAGCAGCGTTGGACATGGGTACGAGCAGTACTTC.

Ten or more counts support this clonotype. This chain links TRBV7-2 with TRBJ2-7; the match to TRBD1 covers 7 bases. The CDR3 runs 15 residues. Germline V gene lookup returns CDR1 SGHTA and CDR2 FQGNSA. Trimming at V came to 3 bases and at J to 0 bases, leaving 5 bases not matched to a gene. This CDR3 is CASSFQTGTSYEQYF. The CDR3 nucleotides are TGTGCCAGCAGCTTCCAGACAGGGACCTCCTACGAGCAGTACTTC. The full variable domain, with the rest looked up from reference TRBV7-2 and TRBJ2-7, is GAGVSQSPSNKVTEKGKDVELRCDPISGHTALYWYRQSLGQGLEFLIYFQGNSAPDKSGLPSDRFSAERTGGSVSTLTIQRTQQEDSAVYLCASSFQTGTSYEQYFGPGTRLTVT.

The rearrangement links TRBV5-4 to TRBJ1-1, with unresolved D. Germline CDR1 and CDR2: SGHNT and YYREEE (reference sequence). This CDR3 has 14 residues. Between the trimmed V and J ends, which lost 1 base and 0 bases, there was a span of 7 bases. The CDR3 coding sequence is TGTGCCAGCAGCTTGACGACGGTGAACACTGAAGCTTTCTTT. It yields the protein CASSLTTVNTEAFF.

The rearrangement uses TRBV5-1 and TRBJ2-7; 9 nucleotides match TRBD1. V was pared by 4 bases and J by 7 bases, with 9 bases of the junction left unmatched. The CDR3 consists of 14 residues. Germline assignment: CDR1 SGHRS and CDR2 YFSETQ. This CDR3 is CASSHGTGKGEQYF. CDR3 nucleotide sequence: TGCGCCAGCAGCCACGGGACAGGGAAGGGGGAGCAGTACTTC. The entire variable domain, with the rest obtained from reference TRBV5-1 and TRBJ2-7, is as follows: KAGVTQTPRYLIKTRGQQVTLSCSPISGHRSVSWYQQTPGQGLQFLFEYFSETQRNKGNFPGRFSGRQFSNSRSEMNVSTLELGDSALYLCASSHGTGKGEQYFGPGTRLTVT.

CDR3 coding DNA: TGCAGCGTCGTTCCGACTAGCGGAGGAACCTACGAGCAGTACTTC. Translated, it gives CSVVPTSGGTYEQYF. V gene TRBV29-1 combines with J gene TRBJ2-7, with TRBD2 identical over 9 bases. The CDR3 totals 15 residues. V was clipped by 6 bases and J by 2 bases; unmatched bases: 11. In germline, CDR1 is SQVTM, CDR2 ANQGSEA.

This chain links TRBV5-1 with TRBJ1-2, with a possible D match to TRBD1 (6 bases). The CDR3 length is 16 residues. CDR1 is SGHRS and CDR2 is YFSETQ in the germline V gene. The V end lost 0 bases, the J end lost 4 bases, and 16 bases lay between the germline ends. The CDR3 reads CASSLDFGGSGYGYTF. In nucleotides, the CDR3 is TGCGCCAGCAGCTTGGATTTTGGGGGCTCCGGCTATGGCTACACCTTC.

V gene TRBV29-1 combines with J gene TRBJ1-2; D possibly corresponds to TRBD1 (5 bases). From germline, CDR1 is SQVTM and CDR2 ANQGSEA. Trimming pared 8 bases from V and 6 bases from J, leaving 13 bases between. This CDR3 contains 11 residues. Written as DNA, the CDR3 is TGCAGCTTAGTAGGGGTCGATGGCTACACCTTC. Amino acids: CSLVGVDGYTF.

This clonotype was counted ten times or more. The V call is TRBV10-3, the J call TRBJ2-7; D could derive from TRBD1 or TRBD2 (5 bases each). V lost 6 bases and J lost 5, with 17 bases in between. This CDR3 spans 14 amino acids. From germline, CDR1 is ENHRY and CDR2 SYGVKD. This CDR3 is CAIRPHGADDEQYF. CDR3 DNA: TGTGCCATCAGGCCGCACGGGGCTGACGACGAGCAGTACTTC.

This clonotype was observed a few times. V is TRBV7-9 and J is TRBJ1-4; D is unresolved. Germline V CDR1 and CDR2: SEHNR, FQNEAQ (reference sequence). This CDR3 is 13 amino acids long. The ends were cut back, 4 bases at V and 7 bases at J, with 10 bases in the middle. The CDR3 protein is CASSSKGFEKLFF. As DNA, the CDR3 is TGTGCCAGCAGCTCCAAGGGATTTGAAAAACTGTTTTTT. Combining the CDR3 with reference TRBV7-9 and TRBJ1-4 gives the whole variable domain DTGVSQNPRHKITKRGQNVTFRCDPISEHNRLYWYRQTLGQGPEFLTYFQNEAQLEKSRLLSDRFSAERPKGSFSTLEIQRTEQGDSAMYLCASSSKGFEKLFFGSGTQLSVL.

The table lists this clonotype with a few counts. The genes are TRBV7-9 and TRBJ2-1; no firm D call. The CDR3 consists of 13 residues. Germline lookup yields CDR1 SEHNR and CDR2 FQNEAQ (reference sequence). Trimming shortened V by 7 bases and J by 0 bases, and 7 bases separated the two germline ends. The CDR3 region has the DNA TGTGCCAGCACCCGAGGCTCCTACAATGAGCAGTTCTTC. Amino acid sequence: CASTRGSYNEQFF.

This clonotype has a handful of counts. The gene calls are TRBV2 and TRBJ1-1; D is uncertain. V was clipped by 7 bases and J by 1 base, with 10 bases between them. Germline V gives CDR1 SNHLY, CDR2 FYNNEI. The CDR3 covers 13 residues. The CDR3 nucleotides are TGTGCCAGCATAGGGCAACCGAACACTGAAGCTTTCTTT. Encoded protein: CASIGQPNTEAFF.

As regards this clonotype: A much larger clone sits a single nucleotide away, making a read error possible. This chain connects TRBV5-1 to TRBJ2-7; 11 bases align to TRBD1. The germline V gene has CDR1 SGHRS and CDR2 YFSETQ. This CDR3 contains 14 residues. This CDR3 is CARRRTGGFNEQYF. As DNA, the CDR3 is TGCGCCCGCAGGAGGACAGGGGGCTTCAACGAGCAGTACTTC.

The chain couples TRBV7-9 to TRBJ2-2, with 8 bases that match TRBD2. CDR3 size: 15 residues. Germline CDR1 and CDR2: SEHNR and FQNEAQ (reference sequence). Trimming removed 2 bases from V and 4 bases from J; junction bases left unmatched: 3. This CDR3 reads CASSLQRGSTGELFF. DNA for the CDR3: TGTGCCAGCAGCTTACAGCGGGGGAGCACCGGGGAGCTGTTTTTT.

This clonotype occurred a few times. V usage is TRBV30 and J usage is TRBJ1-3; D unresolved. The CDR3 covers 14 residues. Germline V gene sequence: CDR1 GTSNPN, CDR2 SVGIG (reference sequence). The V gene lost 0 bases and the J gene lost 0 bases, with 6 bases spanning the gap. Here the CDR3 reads CAWSVGFSGNTIYF. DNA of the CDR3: TGTGCCTGGAGTGTAGGGTTCTCTGGAAACACCATATATTTT.